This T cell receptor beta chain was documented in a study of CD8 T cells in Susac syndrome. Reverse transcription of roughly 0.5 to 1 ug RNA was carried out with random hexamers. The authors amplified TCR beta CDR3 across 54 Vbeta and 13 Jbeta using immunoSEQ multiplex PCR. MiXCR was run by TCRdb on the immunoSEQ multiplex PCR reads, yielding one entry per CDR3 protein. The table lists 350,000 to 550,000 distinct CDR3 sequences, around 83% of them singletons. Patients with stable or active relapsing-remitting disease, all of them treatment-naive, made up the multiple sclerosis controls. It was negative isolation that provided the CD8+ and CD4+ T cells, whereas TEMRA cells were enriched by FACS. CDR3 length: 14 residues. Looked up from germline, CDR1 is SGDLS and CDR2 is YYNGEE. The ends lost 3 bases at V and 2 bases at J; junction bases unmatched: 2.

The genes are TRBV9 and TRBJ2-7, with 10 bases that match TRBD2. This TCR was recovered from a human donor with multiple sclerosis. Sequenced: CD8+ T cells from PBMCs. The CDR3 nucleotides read TGTGCCAGCAGCGCTAGCGGGAGTCCCTACGAGCAGTACTTC. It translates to CASSASGSPYEQYF.